Detailed here is one TCR beta chain. Its antigen is not known. Looked up from germline, CDR1 is SGHKS and CDR2 is YYEKEE (reference sequence). The CDR3 is made up of 16 amino acids. V shed 0 bases and J 5 bases; nucleotides not matched to a gene: 6. Included in the TCR beta cDNA libraries were unique molecular identifiers. One entry per CDR3 protein, called by TCRdb with MiXCR from the PCR reads. The sample consists of approximately 690,000 distinct CDR3 sequences, more than 50% of them appearing once. This entry comes from a study of post-analysis software for immune sequencing data. Study in general: Relapsing-remitting, secondary progressive and progressive-relapsing courses of multiple sclerosis were included. General study findings and limits: The five TRBV segments detected at higher frequency in patients than in controls included TRBV5-6, TRBV5-1 and TRBV20-1.

The chain uses TRBV5-5 and TRBJ2-3; 10 positions agree with TRBD2. Sequenced material: blood. This receptor was obtained from a girl aged 2 to 10 with multiple sclerosis. The CDR3 spells CASSLAERGGVDTQYF. The DNA for the CDR3 is TGTGCCAGCAGCTTGGCCGAGCGGGGGGGTGTAGATACGCAGTATTTT.